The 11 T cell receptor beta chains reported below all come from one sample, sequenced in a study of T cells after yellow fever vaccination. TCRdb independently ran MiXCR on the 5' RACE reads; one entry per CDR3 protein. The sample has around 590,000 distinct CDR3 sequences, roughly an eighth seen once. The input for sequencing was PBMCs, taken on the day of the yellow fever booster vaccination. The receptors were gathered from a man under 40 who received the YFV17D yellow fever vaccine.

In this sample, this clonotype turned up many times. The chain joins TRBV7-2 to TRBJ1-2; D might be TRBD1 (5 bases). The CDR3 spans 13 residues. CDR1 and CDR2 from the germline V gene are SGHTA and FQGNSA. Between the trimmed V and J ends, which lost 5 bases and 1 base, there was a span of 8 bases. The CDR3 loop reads CASSPDSNYGYTF. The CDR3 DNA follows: TGTGCCAGCAGCCCTGACAGTAACTATGGCTACACCTTC.

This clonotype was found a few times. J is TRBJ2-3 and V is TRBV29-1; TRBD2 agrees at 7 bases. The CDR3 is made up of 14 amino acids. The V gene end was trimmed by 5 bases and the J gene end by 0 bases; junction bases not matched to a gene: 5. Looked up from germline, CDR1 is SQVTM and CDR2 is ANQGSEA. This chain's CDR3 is CSVPGLESTDTQYF. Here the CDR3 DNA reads TGCAGCGTTCCCGGACTAGAAAGCACAGATACGCAGTATTTT.

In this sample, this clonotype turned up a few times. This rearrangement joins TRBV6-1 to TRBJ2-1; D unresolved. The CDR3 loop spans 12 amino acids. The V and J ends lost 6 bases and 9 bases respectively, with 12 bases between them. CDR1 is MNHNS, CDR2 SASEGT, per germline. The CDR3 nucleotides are TGTGCCAGCAGGGTACAAACGGGTGAGCAGTTCTTC. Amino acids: CASRVQTGEQFF.

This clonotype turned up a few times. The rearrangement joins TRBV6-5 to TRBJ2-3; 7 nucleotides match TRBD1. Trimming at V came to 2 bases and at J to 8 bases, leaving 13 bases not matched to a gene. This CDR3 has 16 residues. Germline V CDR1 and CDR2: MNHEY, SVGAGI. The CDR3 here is CASSYGPSGQRITQYF. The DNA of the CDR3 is TGTGCCAGCAGTTACGGCCCCTCGGGACAGCGAATTACGCAGTATTTT.

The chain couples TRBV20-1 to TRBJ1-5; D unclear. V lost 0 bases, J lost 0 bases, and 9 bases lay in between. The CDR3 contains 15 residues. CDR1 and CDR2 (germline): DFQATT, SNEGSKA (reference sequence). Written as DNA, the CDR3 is TGCAGTGCTAGAGATGACGAATATAGCAATCAGCCCCAGCATTTT. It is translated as CSARDDEYSNQPQHF.

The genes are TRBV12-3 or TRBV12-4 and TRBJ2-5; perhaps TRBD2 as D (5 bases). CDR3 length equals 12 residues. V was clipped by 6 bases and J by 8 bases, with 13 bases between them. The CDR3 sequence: CASSPGENTQYF. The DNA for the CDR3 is TGTGCCAGCAGCCCTGGGGAGAATACCCAGTACTTC.

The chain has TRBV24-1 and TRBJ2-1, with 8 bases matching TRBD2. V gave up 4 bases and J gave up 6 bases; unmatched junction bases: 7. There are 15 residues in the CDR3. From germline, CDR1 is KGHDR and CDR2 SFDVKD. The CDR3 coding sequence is TGTGCCACCAGTGACCCAACTAGCGGAGGCAATGAGCAGTTCTTC. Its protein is CATSDPTSGGNEQFF.

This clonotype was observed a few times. Here the CDR3 DNA reads TGTGCCAGCACCACGACACTAGCGGGAGGACAAGAGACCCAGTACTTC. This translates into CASTTTLAGGQETQYF. The rearrangement links TRBV7-2 to TRBJ2-5, with TRBD2 matching 12 bases. J was trimmed by 2 bases and V by 7 bases; bases with no gene match: 8. The CDR3 sequence is 16 residues long. Germline CDR1 reads SGHTA; CDR2 reads FQGNSA.

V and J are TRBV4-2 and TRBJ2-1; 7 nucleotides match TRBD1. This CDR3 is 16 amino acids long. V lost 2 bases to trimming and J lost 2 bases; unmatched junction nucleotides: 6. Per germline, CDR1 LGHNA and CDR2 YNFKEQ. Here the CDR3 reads CASSQSQGDAYNEQFF. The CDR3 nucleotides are TGTGCCAGCAGCCAATCGCAGGGGGACGCCTACAATGAGCAGTTCTTC.

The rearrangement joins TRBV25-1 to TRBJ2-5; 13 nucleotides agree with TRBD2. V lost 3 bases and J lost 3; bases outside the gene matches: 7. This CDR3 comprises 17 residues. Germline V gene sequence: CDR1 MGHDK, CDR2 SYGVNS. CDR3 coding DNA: TGTGCCAGCAGTGATCCCGGGGGACTAGCGGGGAAAGAGACCCAGTACTTC. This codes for CASSDPGGLAGKETQYF.

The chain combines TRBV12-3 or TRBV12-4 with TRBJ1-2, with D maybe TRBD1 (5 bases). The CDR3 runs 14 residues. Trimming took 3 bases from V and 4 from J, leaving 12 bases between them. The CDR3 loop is CASSLFGAGYGYTF. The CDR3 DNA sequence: TGTGCCAGCAGTTTGTTCGGGGCGGGCTATGGCTACACCTTC.